The rows below give T cell receptor beta chains drawn from one sample of a study of blood T cell repertoires in COVID-19. Profiled with immunoSEQ multiplex PCR; TCRdb holds only in-frame clones, not every one. The sample has about 200,000 clones, 82% seen once; the top ten hold 8% to 9%. The sequenced sample consisted of peripheral blood. These receptors all stem from a woman at least 80 years old with COVID-19, enrolled during active disease. Both conserved end residues are part of each CDR3. The order of the fields is V gene, D gene, J gene, clone size, CDR3 protein, CDR3 DNA. D genes are given only for firm matches. The size entry is marked missing in some rows and otherwise reads once, few, many or a size class.

>TRBV18|TRBD1|TRBJ2-7|.
CASSLSGQSSYEQYF
TGTGCCAGCTCACTTTCGGGACAGAGCTCCTACGAGCAGTACTTC
>TRBV2|.|TRBJ2-7|few
CASRGRVGGEQYF
TGTGCCAGCAGGGGCAGGGTTGGCGGCGAGCAGTACTTC
>TRBV4-2|.|TRBJ2-2|few
CASSPAAGNTGELFF
TGTGCCAGCAGCCCAGCGGCAGGGAACACCGGGGAGCTGTTTTTT
>TRBV28|.|TRBJ1-5|.
CASRESNQPQHF
TGTGCCAGCAGGGAGAGCAATCAGCCCCAGCATTTT
>TRBV5-1|TRBD1|TRBJ1-2|.
CASSLEGRGQGGYTF
TGCGCCAGCAGCTTGGAGGGCAGGGGGCAAGGTGGCTACACCTTC
>TRBV7-8|.|TRBJ1-3|.
CASALGGLDTIYF
TGTGCCAGCGCCTTAGGAGGGCTTGACACCATATATTTT
>TRBV6-5|TRBD1|TRBJ1-1|.
CASSYSTGTTEAFF
TGTGCCAGCAGTTACTCGACAGGGACCACTGAAGCTTTCTTT
>TRBV9|TRBD1|TRBJ2-1|.
CASSAGQGFYNEQFF
TGTGCCAGCAGCGCCGGACAGGGTTTTTACAATGAGCAGTTCTTC
>TRBV11-2|TRBD2|TRBJ2-1|.
CASSYLSGNNEQFF
TGTGCCAGCAGTTACCTTAGCGGGAACAATGAGCAGTTCTTC
>TRBV7-6|.|TRBJ2-7|many
CASSLEVGGGYEQYF
TGTGCCAGCAGCTTAGAGGTGGGAGGGGGCTACGAGCAGTACTTC
>TRBV19|TRBD2|TRBJ2-1|.
CASRSTSGSDNEQFF
TGTGCCAGCCGGTCGACTAGCGGGAGCGACAATGAGCAGTTCTTC
>TRBV5-1|TRBD1|TRBJ1-2|.
CASSLARGQGLLAGYTF
TGCGCCAGCAGCTTAGCGCGAGGACAGGGACTATTGGCGGGCTACACCTTC
>TRBV7-9|TRBD2|TRBJ2-7|.
CASSSRTSGSYEQYF
TGTGCCAGCAGCTCTAGGACTAGCGGCTCCTACGAGCAGTACTTC
>TRBV2|.|TRBJ2-1|.
CASSAESKGNNEQFF
TGTGCCAGCAGTGCCGAATCCAAGGGGAACAATGAGCAGTTCTTC
>TRBV19|.|TRBJ1-2|.
CASSPPGQPIYYGYTF
TGTGCCAGTAGTCCCCCGGGACAACCCATCTACTATGGCTACACCTTC
>TRBV7-2|.|TRBJ2-3|.
CASSSTASTDTQYF
TGTGCCAGCAGCTCGACTGCTAGCACAGATACGCAGTATTTT
>TRBV5-1|TRBD2|TRBJ2-5|.
CASSLDSAGGPQTQYF
TGCGCCAGCAGCTTGGATTCAGCGGGGGGGCCACAGACCCAGTACTTC
>TRBV7-2|.|TRBJ2-7|.
CASSLGPGGSYEQYF
TGTGCCAGCAGCTTAGGCCCAGGGGGGTCCTACGAGCAGTACTTC
>TRBV28|TRBD1|TRBJ1-4|once
CASNKQGATNEKLFF
TGTGCCAGCAATAAACAGGGGGCGACTAATGAAAAACTGTTTTTT
>TRBV5-1|.|TRBJ2-3|.
CASSLEGGRTDTQYF
TGCGCCAGCAGCTTGGAGGGCGGGCGCACAGATACGCAGTATTTT
>TRBV2|.|TRBJ1-1|.
CASSYTEAFF
TGTGCCAGCAGTTACACAGAAGCTTTCTTT
>TRBV13|TRBD1|TRBJ2-1|.
CASRGGRSYNEQFF
TGTGCCAGCAGAGGGGGCCGGTCCTACAATGAGCAGTTCTTC
>TRBV4-3|TRBD2|TRBJ2-3|once
CASSQHSSGGGADTQYF
TGCGCCAGCAGCCAACATTCTAGCGGAGGCGGGGCAGATACGCAGTATTTT
>TRBV6-1|TRBD1|TRBJ2-4|many
CASSEAGDRGLAKNIQYF
TGTGCCAGCAGTGAAGCCGGGGACAGGGGACTAGCCAAAAACATTCAGTACTTC
>TRBV3-1/TRBV3-2|TRBD1|TRBJ1-3|.
CASSYRGLSGNTIYF
TGTGCCAGCAGTTACAGGGGTCTCTCTGGAAACACCATATATTTT
>TRBV28|.|TRBJ2-1|few
CASSLSGSNEQFF
TGTGCCAGCAGTTTATCCGGGAGCAATGAGCAGTTCTTC
>TRBV9|TRBD1|TRBJ1-2|.
CASSVETGGFGYTF
TGTGCCAGCAGCGTAGAGACAGGGGGCTTTGGCTACACCTTC
>TRBV4-2|.|TRBJ2-3|.
CASSQDESGPGAGAQYF
TGTGCCAGCAGCCAAGATGAGTCGGGCCCGGGGGCGGGGGCGCAGTATTTT
>TRBV18|.|TRBJ2-6|.
CASSPLGRGGANVLTF
TGTGCCAGCTCACCCCTAGGGAGAGGAGGGGCCAACGTCCTGACTTTC
>TRBV5-1|TRBD1|TRBJ1-6|.
CASSLGGTAYNSPLHF
TGCGCCAGCAGCTTGGGCGGGACAGCTTATAATTCACCCCTCCACTTT
>TRBV30|.|TRBJ2-5|.
CAWGRRGKETQYF
TGTGCCTGGGGCAGACGGGGAAAAGAGACCCAGTACTTC
>TRBV5-1|TRBD1|TRBJ2-5|.
CASSKDRGLETQYF
TGCGCCAGCAGTAAGGACAGGGGGTTAGAGACCCAGTACTTC
>TRBV11-2|TRBD1|TRBJ2-5|.
CASSRRQGQETQYF
TGTGCCAGCAGCCGTCGACAGGGACAAGAGACCCAGTACTTC
>TRBV3-1/TRBV3-2|TRBD2|TRBJ2-6|.
CASSYLAGGAGANVLTF
TGTGCCAGCAGCTACTTAGCGGGAGGAGCTGGGGCCAACGTCCTGACTTTC
>TRBV29-1|TRBD1|TRBJ2-3|.
CSVVRGPDTQYF
TGCAGCGTTGTCAGGGGGCCAGATACGCAGTATTTT
>TRBV9|.|TRBJ2-3|.
CASSVQDTDTQYF
TGTGCCAGCAGCGTTCAGGACACAGATACGCAGTATTTT
>TRBV5-6|TRBD1|TRBJ2-2|.
CASSRGQGANTGELFF
TGTGCCAGCAGCAGAGGACAGGGGGCGAACACCGGGGAGCTGTTTTTT
>TRBV5-1|TRBD1|TRBJ2-7|.
CASRRSGGGEQYF
TGCGCCAGCAGAAGGTCAGGGGGCGGCGAGCAGTACTTC
>TRBV28|TRBD1|TRBJ1-5|.
CASDLTGGKQPQHF
TGTGCCAGCGACCTTACAGGGGGCAAACAGCCCCAGCATTTT
>TRBV3-1/TRBV3-2|TRBD1|TRBJ1-2|.
CASSHTGTGVLYTF
TGTGCCAGCAGCCATACCGGGACAGGGGTTTTATACACCTTC